This TCR beta chain stems from a study of shared clonotypes between healthy human individuals. Study-wide results and limits: Richness estimates generally favored naive over memory subsets.

Assay: immunoSEQ multiplex PCR; the TCRdb copy retains only in-frame clones and omits some. The profile shows approximately 740,000 clones, about 92% of them singletons. Germline V gene sequence: CDR1 SGHAT, CDR2 FQNNGV. CDR3 length: 16 residues. V trimming: 0 bases; J trimming: 3 bases; junction bases outside the gene matches: 7. CD45RO negativity and positive selection for CCR7 defined naive CD8 cells, a population that excluded terminally differentiated effector memory CD45RA+ cells. Donors were healthy HIV-negative adults without recent acute infections or vaccinations. Regarding this clone: Its antigen is unknown.

This chain uses TRBV11-2 with TRBJ2-5, with 7 bases matching TRBD2. The source of this sequence is a man aged 30 to 39 in good health. Sequencing was done on a sample of naive CD8+ T cells sorted from blood. CDR3 sequence reads: CASSLDIGAGEETQYF. CDR3 coding DNA: TGTGCCAGCAGCTTAGATATCGGGGCGGGAGAAGAGACCCAGTACTTC. The whole variable domain, filled in from reference TRBV11-2 and TRBJ2-5, reads EAGVAQSPRYKIIEKRQSVAFWCNPISGHATLYWYQQILGQGPKLLIQFQNNGVVDDSQLPKDRFSAERLKGVDSTLKIQPAKLEDSAVYLCASSLDIGAGEETQYFGPGTRLLVL.